A single TCR beta chain is shown here with its context. Libraries were prepared by immunoSEQ multiplex PCR; TCRdb keeps only in-frame clonotypes and omits some of them. The table lists about 160,000 clones, 70% to 90% of them singletons, with under 6% in the top ten. The data stem from a study of blood T cell repertoires in COVID-19. Study-level information: Acute and convalescent COVID-19 samples came from the United States, Italy and Spain.

This CDR3 has 14 residues. The V and J ends lost 3 bases and 2 bases respectively, with 9 bases between them. Germline V lookup: CDR1 SGHDT, CDR2 YYEEEE. Patients of the Seattle cohort, enrolled during active infection, were followed longitudinally. The V and J genes are TRBV5-6 and TRBJ1-5, with D unclear. The sequenced sample was peripheral blood. The sequence was collected from a woman in her forties or fifties with COVID-19, enrolled during active disease. The CDR3, as DNA: TGTGCCAGCAGCTCGCGAAGTCGCAATCAGCCCCAGCATTTT. Protein product: CASSSRSRNQPQHF.